Below are 13 T cell receptor beta chains sequenced from a single sample in a study of CD4 T cells in relation to SARS-CoV-2 and coronaviruses (dated by TCRdb to the early 2020s). Their antigen targets remain unknown. The method behind the library was the immunoSEQ multiplex PCR assay. The immuneACCESS repertoire file appears here via TCRdb, limited to in-frame rearrangements. These files lack a portion of the clones; in checked studies, under half of the deficit traces to unresolved V genes, and the cause of the others is not known. The sample contains about 22,000 clones, 68% of them found a single time. The ten largest clones take up under 20% of the sample. CD4+ T cells from unexposed donors were collected before the COVID-19 pandemic (2011-2018). Following 10 days of culture, the EasySep CD4+ T cell isolation kit was used to isolate CD4+ T cells. Sequencing was performed on CD4+ T cells from PBMCs, cultured in vitro. These receptors originate from a human donor in good health.

V gene TRBV7-2 combines with J gene TRBJ2-2, with no clear D. Trimming left V 2 bases short and J 0 bases short, with 19 bases between. The CDR3 spans 19 residues. Germline V gene data show CDR1 as SGHTA and CDR2 as FQGNSA. This CDR3 is CASSLILQSYRANTGELFF. As DNA, the CDR3 is TGTGCCAGCAGCTTAATCCTCCAGTCCTACCGCGCGAACACCGGGGAGCTGTTTTTT.

This chain links TRBV6-5 with TRBJ1-1; D is possibly TRBD1 (6 bases). Germline CDR1 is MNHEY and CDR2 is SVGAGI. Deletions cut 2 bases from V and 0 bases from J, with 10 bases between. This CDR3 contains 15 residues. As DNA, the CDR3 is TGTGCCAGCAGTTACGCGACAGGACTGAACACTGAAGCTTTCTTT. It specifies CASSYATGLNTEAFF.

The rearrangement links TRBV9 to TRBJ2-4; either TRBD1 or TRBD2 may fit D (5 bases each). The CDR3 is 15 amino acids. Germline assignment: CDR1 SGDLS and CDR2 YYNGEE. Trimming shortened V by 7 bases and J by 7 bases, and 21 bases separated the two germline ends. The CDR3 loop is CASSTSSGTANIQYF. CDR3 nucleotide sequence: TGTGCCAGCTCTACTTCCTCCGGGACGGCGAACATTCAGTACTTC.

The genes are TRBV20-1 and TRBJ2-5; no clear D gene. Germline V lookup: CDR1 DFQATT, CDR2 SNEGSKA (reference sequence). The CDR3 length is 13 residues. V was pared by 3 bases and J by 0 bases, with 8 bases between. The chain's CDR3 is CSASIRYQETQYF. In DNA, the CDR3 is TGCAGTGCTAGTATTCGCTACCAAGAGACCCAGTACTTC.

The rearrangement joins TRBV11-2 to TRBJ2-3; weak D call: TRBD2 (7 bases). From germline, CDR1 is SGHAT and CDR2 FQNNGV. Trimming pared 5 bases from V and 3 bases from J, leaving 24 bases between. This CDR3 has 18 amino acids. The CDR3 region is CASSPLRGAGASTDTQYF. The CDR3 coding sequence is TGTGCCAGCAGCCCTCTCCGGGGGGCAGGGGCAAGTACAGATACGCAGTATTTT.

This chain connects TRBV29-1 to TRBJ2-3; D ambiguous. The CDR3 sequence is 15 residues long. CDR1 is SQVTM and CDR2 is ANQGSEA in the germline V gene. V was cut by 0 bases and J by 3 bases, with 13 bases left in between. This chain's CDR3 is CSVEDYVKGTDTQYF. Here the CDR3 DNA reads TGCAGCGTTGAAGATTACGTTAAGGGTACAGATACGCAGTATTTT.

CDR3 sequence: CASSPQFPLDEQYF. CDR3 sequence (DNA): TGTGCCAGCAGCCCACAGTTTCCGCTGGACGAGCAGTACTTC. This chain joins TRBV14 and TRBJ2-7; D is uncertain. Trimming took off 4 bases at V and 5 bases at J, with 15 bases between the two ends. The CDR3 spans 14 residues. Germline assignment: CDR1 SGHDN and CDR2 FVKESK. The full variable domain, completed using reference TRBV14 and TRBJ2-7, is EAGVTQFPSHSVIEKGQTVTLRCDPISGHDNLYWYRRVMGKEIKFLLHFVKESKQDESGMPNNRFLAERTGGTYSTLKVQPAELEDSGVYFCASSPQFPLDEQYFGPGTRLTVT.

This clone was counted a few times. CDR3 residues: CASSLRAGEKLFF. CDR3 DNA: TGTGCCAGCAGCTTAAGAGCAGGGGAAAAACTGTTTTTT. This chain joins TRBV7-3 and TRBJ1-4, with a tentative D call TRBD1 (5 bases). This CDR3 is built from 13 residues. CDR1 and CDR2 from the germline V gene are SGHTA and FQGTGA. V was pared by 1 base and J by 8 bases, with 8 bases between.

The rearrangement joins TRBV24-1 to TRBJ1-2, with D uncertain. V shed 4 bases and J shed 1 base, with 3 bases lying between them. This CDR3 has 12 residues. Germline V CDR1 and CDR2: KGHDR, SFDVKD. The CDR3: CATSDYNYGYTF. The CDR3 nucleotides read TGTGCCACCAGTGACTATAACTATGGCTACACCTTC.

The genes are TRBV18 and TRBJ2-5; the D is unclear. The CDR3 loop spans 15 amino acids. The germline CDR1 and CDR2 sequences are KGHSH and LQKENI. V gave up 4 bases and J gave up 0 bases, with 12 bases separating them. The CDR3 coding sequence is TGTGCCAGCTCACGAACTCCTGGTAACCAAGAGACCCAGTACTTC. It is translated as CASSRTPGNQETQYF.

The rearrangement links TRBV5-1 to TRBJ1-6; D possibly corresponds to TRBD1 (6 bases). V lost 4 bases, J lost 7 bases, and 18 bases lay in between. The CDR3 loop spans 16 amino acids. Per germline, CDR1 SGHRS and CDR2 YFSETQ. CDR3 in amino acids: CASSIHREAWNSPLHF. In DNA form, the CDR3 reads TGCGCCAGCAGCATACACAGGGAAGCATGGAATTCACCCCTCCACTTT.

The chain employs TRBV7-2 and TRBJ2-7; maybe TRBD1 (6 bases). The CDR3 is made up of 12 amino acids. Germline CDR1 SGHTA, CDR2 FQGNSA. V lost 2 bases and J lost 12, with 14 bases in between. The CDR3 DNA follows: TGTGCCAGCAGCTTATCGGGCGGACAGTTGTACTTC. Protein product: CASSLSGGQLYF.

This clone was recorded a few times. The chain joins TRBV2 to TRBJ1-2; tentative D call: TRBD1 (5 bases). The CDR3 is made up of 12 amino acids. V was shortened by 10 bases and J by 8 bases, with 17 bases between the two germline ends. The germline CDR1 and CDR2 sequences are SNHLY and FYNNEI. The CDR3 loop reads CATGLEREGYTF. As DNA, the CDR3 is TGTGCCACGGGACTCGAACGGGAGGGCTACACCTTC.